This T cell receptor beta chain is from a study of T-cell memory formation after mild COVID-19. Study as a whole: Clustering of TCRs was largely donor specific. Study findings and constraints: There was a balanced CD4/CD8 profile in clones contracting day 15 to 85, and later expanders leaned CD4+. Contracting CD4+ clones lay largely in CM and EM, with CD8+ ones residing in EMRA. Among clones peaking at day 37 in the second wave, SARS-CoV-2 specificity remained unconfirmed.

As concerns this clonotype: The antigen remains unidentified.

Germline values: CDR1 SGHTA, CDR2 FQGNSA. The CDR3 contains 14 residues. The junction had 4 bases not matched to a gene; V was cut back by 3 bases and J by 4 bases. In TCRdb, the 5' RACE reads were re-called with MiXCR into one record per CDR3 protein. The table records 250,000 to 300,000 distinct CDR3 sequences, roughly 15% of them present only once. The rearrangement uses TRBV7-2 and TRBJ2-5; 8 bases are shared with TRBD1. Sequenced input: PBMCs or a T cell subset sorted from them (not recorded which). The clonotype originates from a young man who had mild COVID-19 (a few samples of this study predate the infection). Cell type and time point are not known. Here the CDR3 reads CASSLTGQGETQYF. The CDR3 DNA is TGTGCCAGCAGCTTGACCGGACAGGGAGAGACCCAGTACTTC. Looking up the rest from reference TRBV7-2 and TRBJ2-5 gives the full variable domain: GAGVSQSPSNKVTEKGKDVELRCDPISGHTALYWYRQSLGQGLEFLIYFQGNSAPDKSGLPSDRFSAERTGGSVSTLTIQRTQQEDSAVYLCASSLTGQGETQYFGPGTRLLVL.